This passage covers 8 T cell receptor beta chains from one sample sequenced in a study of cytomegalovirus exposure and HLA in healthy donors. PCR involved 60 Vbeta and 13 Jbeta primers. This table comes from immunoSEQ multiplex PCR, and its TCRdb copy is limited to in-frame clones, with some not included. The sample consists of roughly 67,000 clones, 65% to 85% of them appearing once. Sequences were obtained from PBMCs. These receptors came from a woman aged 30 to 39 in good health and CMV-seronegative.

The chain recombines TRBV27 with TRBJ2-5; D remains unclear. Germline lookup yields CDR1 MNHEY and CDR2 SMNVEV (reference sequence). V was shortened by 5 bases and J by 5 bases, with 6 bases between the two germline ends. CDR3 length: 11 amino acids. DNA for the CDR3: TGTGCCAGCAGTGCGGCGGAGACCCAGTACTTC. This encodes CASSAAETQYF.

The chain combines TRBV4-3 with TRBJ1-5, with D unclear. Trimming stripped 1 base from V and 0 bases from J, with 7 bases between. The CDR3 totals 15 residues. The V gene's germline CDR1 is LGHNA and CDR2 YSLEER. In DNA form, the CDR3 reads TGCGCCAGCAGCCAAGGACTGACTAGCAATCAGCCCCAGCATTTT. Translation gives CASSQGLTSNQPQHF.

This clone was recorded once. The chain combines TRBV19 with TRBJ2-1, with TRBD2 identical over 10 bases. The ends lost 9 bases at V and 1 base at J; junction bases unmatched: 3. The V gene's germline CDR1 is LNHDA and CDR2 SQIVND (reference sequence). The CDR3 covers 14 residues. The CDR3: CASRTSGSYNEQFF. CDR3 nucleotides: TGTGCCAGCAGGACTAGCGGTTCCTACAATGAGCAGTTCTTC.

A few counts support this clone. The CDR3 region has the DNA TGCAGCGTTGGACAGGGGGACTTCTATGGCTACACCTTC. Protein: CSVGQGDFYGYTF. This rearrangement joins TRBV29-1 to TRBJ1-2; 9 nucleotides agree with TRBD1. Trimming removed 4 bases from V and 4 bases from J; junction bases left unmatched: 4. This CDR3 spans 13 amino acids. Germline V gives CDR1 SQVTM, CDR2 ANQGSEA.

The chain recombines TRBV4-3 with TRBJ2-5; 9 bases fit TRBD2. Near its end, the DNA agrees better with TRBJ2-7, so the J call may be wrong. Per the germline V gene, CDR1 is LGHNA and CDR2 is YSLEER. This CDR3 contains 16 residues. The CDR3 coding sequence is TGCGCCAGCAGCCAAGAGTTACTAGCGGGTGCCTACGAGCAGTACTTC. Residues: CASSQELLAGAYEQYF.

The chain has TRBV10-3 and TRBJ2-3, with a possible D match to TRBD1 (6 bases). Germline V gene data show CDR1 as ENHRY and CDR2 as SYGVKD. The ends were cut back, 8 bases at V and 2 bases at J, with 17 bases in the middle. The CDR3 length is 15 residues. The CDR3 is CAISLTGSFTDTQYF. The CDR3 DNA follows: TGTGCCATCTCTTTGACAGGATCTTTCACAGATACGCAGTATTTT.

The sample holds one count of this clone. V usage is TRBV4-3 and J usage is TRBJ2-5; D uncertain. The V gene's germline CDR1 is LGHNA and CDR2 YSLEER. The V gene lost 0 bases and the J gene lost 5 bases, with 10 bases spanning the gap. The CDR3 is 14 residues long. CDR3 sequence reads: CASSQDRLGETQYF. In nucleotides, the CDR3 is TGCGCCAGCAGCCAAGATCGGCTCGGGGAGACCCAGTACTTC.

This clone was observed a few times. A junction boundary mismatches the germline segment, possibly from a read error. CDR3 nucleotide sequence: TGTTCCAGCAGCCCCCCGGGGAGGGCTAGCGGGGGCACAGATACGCAGTATTTT. Translation gives CSSSPPGRASGGTDTQYF. This chain connects TRBV7-9 to TRBJ2-3, with TRBD2 identical over 9 bases. The germline V gene has CDR1 SEHNR and CDR2 FQNEAQ (reference sequence). The CDR3 consists of 18 residues. Filled out from reference TRBV7-9 and TRBJ2-3, the complete variable domain reads DTGVSQNPRHKITKRGQNVTFRCDPISEHNRLYWYRQTLGQGPEFLTYFQNEAQLEKSRLLSDRFSAERPKGSFSTLEIQRTEQGDSAMYLCSSSPPGRASGGTDTQYFGPGTRLTVL.